This T cell receptor beta chain was observed in a study of blood T cell repertoires in COVID-19. Study at large: Sites across the United States, Italy and Spain contributed samples from acute and convalescent COVID-19. The analysed material was cDNA or gDNA that came from T cells, B-cell-depleted T cells, or PBMCs.

Clones were sequenced by immunoSEQ multiplex PCR, and TCRdb holds only the in-frame ones, with some missing. Counted here are approximately 100,000 clones, approximately 84% occurring once; the ten biggest clones make up 13% to 15%. The germline CDR1 and CDR2 sequences are MNHEY and SMNVEV (reference sequence). J was trimmed by 5 bases and V by 1 base; bases with no gene match: 9. CDR3 length equals 16 residues. The specimen was peripheral blood. The clonotype was recovered from a woman in her sixties with acute or convalescent COVID-19. J is TRBJ2-7 and V is TRBV27; 9 bases map to TRBD2. CDR3 nucleotide sequence: TGTGCCAGCAGTTTATACGATGGCGGGAGGGCCCACGAGCAGTACTTC. The encoded protein is CASSLYDGGRAHEQYF.